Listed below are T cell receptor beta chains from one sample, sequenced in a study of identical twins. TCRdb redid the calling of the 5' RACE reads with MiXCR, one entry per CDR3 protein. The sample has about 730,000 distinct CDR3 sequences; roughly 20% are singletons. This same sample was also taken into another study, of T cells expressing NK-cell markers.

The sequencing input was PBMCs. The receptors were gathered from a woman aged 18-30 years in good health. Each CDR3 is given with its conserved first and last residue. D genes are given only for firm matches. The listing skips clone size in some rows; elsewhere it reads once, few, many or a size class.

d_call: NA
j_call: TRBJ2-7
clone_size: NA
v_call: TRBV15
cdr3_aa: CATSIEVSYEQYF
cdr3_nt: TGTGCCACCAGCATTGAGGTTTCCTACGAGCAGTACTTC

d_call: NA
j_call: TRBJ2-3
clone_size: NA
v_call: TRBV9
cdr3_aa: CASSVEARSTDTQYF
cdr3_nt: TGTGCCAGCAGCGTAGAGGCCCGATCCACAGATACGCAGTATTTT

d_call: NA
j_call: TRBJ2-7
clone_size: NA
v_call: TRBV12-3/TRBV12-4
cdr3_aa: CASSLKGRDGGIYEQYF
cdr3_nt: TGTGCCAGCAGTTTAAAGGGGCGGGACGGCGGGATTTACGAGCAGTACTTC

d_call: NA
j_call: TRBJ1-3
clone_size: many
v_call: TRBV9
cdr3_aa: CASSFTGTGNTIYF
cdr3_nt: TGTGCCAGCAGCTTTACAGGGACTGGAAACACCATATATTTT

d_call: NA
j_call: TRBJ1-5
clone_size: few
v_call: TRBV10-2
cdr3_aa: CASMGEFNQPQHF
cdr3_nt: TGCGCCAGCATGGGGGAGTTTAATCAGCCCCAGCATTTT

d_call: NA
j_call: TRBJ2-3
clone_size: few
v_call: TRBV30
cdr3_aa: CAWVHGDRTDTQYF
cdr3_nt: TGTGCCTGGGTCCACGGGGATAGGACAGATACGCAGTATTTT

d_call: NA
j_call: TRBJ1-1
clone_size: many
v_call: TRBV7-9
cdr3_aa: CASSLGAFF
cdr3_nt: TGTGCCAGCAGCTTGGGAGCTTTCTTT

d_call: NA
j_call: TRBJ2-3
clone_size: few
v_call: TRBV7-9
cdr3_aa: CASSLRDYTDTQYF
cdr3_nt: TGTGCCAGCAGCTTGCGGGATTACACAGATACGCAGTATTTT

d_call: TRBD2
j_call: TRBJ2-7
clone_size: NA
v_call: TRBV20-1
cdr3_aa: CSASGIAGGEPYEQYF
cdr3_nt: TGCAGTGCTAGCGGGATAGCGGGAGGAGAACCCTACGAGCAGTACTTC

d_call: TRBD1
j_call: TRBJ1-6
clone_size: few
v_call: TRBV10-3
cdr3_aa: CAISWGQGDSPLHF
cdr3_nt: TGTGCCATCAGCTGGGGACAGGGAGATTCACCCCTCCACTTT

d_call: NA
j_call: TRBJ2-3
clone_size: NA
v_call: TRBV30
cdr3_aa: CAWTLGLSTDTQYF
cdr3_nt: TGTGCCTGGACGTTGGGTTTAAGTACAGATACGCAGTATTTT

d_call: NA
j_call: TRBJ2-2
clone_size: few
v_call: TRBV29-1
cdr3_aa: CSVRRETGELFF
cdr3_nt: TGCAGCGTTCGCAGGGAAACCGGGGAGCTGTTTTTT

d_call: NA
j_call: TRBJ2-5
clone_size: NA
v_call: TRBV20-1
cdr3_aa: CSARELGRQETQYF
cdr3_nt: TGCAGTGCTAGAGAACTAGGTAGACAAGAGACCCAGTACTTC

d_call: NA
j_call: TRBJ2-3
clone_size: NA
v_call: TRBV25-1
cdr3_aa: CASSAAGMTDTQYF
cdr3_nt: TGTGCCAGCAGTGCTGCGGGAATGACAGATACGCAGTATTTT

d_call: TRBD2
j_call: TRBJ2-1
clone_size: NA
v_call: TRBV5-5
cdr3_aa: CASSPWREVLYNEQFF
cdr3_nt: TGTGCCAGCAGCCCCTGGCGGGAGGTCCTCTACAATGAGCAGTTCTTC

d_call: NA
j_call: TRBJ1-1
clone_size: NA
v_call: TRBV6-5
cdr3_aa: CASSSFPTGMNTEAFF
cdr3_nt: TGTGCCAGCAGTTCTTTCCCTACAGGAATGAACACTGAAGCTTTCTTT

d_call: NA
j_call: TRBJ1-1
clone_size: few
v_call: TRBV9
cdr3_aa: CASSADSRNTEAFF
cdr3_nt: TGTGCCAGCAGTGCCGACAGTCGGAACACTGAAGCTTTCTTT

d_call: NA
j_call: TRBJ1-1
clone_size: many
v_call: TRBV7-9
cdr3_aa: CASSLGEKAFF
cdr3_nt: TGTGCCAGCAGCTTAGGAGAAAAAGCTTTCTTT

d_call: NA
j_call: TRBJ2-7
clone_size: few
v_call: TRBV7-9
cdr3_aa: CAGSGFGGHEQYF
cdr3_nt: TGTGCCGGATCGGGATTCGGAGGGCACGAGCAGTACTTC

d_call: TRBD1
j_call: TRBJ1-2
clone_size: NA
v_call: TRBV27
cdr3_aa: CASSTPRTGGLDGYTF
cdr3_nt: TGTGCCAGCAGTACCCCCAGGACAGGGGGCTTGGATGGCTACACCTTC

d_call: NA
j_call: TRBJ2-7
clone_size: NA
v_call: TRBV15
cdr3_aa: CATSPVNSYEQYF
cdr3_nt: TGTGCCACCAGCCCCGTAAACTCCTACGAGCAGTACTTC

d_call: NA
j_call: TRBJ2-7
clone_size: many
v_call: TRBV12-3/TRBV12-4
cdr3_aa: CASSLASRYEQYF
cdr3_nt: TGTGCCAGCAGTTTGGCTAGCCGTTACGAGCAGTACTTC

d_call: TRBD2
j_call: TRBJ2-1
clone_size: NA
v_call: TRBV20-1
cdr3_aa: CSARDRLAVHNEQFF
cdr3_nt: TGCAGTGCTAGAGATCGACTAGCGGTGCACAATGAGCAGTTCTTC

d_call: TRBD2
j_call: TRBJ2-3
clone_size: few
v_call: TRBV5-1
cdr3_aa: CASVLAGPTDTQYF
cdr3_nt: TGCGCCAGCGTTCTAGCGGGCCCCACAGATACGCAGTATTTT

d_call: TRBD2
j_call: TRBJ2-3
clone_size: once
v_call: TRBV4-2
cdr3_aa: CASSPREASGGADTQYF
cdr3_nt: TGTGCCAGCAGCCCCCGTGAAGCTAGCGGGGGGGCAGATACGCAGTATTTT

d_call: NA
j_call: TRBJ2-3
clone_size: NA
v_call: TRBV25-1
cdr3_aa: CASSISGSPGTDTQYF
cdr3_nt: TGTGCCAGCAGTATATCCGGGTCCCCAGGGACAGATACGCAGTATTTT

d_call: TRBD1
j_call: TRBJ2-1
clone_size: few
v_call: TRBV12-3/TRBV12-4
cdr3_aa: CASSGTVGEQFF
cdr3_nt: TGTGCCAGCAGTGGGACAGTAGGGGAGCAGTTCTTC

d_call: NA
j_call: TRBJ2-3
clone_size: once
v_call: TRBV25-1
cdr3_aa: CASSERRRGFADTQYF
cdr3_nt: TGTGCCAGCAGTGAAAGGAGACGGGGATTCGCAGATACGCAGTATTTT

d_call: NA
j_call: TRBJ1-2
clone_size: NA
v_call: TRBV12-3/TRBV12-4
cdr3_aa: CASSRYMDYTF
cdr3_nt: TGTGCCAGCAGTCGTTATATGGACTACACCTTC

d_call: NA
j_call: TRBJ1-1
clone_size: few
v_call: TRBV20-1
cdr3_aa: CSARDRLSEAFF
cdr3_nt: TGCAGTGCTAGAGATAGATTATCTGAAGCTTTCTTT

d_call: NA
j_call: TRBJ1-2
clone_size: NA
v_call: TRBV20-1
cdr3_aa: CSARDPGRHNYGYTF
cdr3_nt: TGCAGTGCTAGGGATCCGGGGCGTCATAACTATGGCTACACCTTC

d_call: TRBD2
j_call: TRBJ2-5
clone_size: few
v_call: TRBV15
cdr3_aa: CATRASIWERGQETQYF
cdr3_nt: TGTGCCACCAGGGCCTCAATTTGGGAGCGGGGACAAGAGACCCAGTACTTC

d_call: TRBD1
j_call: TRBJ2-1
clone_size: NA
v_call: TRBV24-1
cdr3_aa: CATSDADRGYEQFF
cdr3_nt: TGTGCCACCAGTGATGCCGACAGGGGCTATGAGCAGTTCTTC

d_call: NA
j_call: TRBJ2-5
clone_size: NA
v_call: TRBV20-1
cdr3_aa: CSARDPATQYF
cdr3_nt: TGCAGTGCTAGAGACCCGGCGACCCAGTACTTC

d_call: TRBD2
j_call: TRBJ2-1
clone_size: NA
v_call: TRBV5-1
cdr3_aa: CASSDPGSGGPGNEQFF
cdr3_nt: TGCGCCAGCAGCGACCCGGGAAGCGGGGGTCCTGGCAATGAGCAGTTCTTC

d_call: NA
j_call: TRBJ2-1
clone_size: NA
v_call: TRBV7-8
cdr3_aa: CASSRLVDEQFF
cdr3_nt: TGTGCCAGCAGCAGACTAGTAGATGAGCAGTTCTTC

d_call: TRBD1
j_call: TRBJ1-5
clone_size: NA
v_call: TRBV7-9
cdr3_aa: CASNSGQGTSNQPQHF
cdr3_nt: TGTGCCAGCAACTCCGGACAGGGTACGAGCAATCAGCCCCAGCATTTT

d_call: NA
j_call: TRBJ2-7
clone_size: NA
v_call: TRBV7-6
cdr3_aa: CASSLGADHSYEQYF
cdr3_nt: TGTGCCAGCAGCTTAGGTGCAGACCACAGCTACGAGCAGTACTTC

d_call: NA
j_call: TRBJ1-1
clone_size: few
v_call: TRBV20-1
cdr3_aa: CSASTRVNSLPFF
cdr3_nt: TGCAGTGCTAGTACAAGGGTGAACAGCCTACCTTTCTTT

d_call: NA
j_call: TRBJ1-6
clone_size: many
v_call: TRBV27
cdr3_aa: CASSLVGINSPLHF
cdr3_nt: TGTGCCAGCAGTTTAGTAGGGATAAATTCACCCCTCCACTTT